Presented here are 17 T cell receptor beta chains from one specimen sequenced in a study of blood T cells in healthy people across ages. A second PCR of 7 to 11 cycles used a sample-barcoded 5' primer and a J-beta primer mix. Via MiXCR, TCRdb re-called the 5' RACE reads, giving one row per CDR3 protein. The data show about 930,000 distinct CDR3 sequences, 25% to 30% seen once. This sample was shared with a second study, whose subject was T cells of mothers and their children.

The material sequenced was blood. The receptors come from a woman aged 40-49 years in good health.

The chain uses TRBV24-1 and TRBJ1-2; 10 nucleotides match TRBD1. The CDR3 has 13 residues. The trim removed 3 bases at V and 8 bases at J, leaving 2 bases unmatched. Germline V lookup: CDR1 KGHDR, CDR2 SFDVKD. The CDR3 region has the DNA TGTGCCACCAGTGATGGGACAGGGGAAGGCTACACCTTC. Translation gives CATSDGTGEGYTF.

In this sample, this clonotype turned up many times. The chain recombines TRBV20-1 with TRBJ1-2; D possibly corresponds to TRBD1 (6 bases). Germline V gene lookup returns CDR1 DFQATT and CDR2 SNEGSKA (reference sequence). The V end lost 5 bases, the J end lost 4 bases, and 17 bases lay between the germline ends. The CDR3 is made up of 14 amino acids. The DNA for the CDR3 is TGCAGTGCTCTAGACAGGCGAAGTGGCTATGGCTACACCTTC. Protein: CSALDRRSGYGYTF.

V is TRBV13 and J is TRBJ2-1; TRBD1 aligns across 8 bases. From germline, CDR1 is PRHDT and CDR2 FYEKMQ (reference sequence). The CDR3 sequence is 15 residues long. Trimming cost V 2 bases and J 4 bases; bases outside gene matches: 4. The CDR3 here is CASSLTTGVYNEQFF. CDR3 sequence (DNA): TGTGCCAGCAGCTTAACGACAGGGGTTTACAATGAGCAGTTCTTC.

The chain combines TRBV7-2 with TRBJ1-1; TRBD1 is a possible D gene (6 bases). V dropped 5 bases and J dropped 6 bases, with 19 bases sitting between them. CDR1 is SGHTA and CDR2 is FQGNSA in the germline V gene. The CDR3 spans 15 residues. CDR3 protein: CASSPSTGLRAEAFF. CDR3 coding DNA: TGTGCCAGCAGCCCATCAACAGGGTTAAGGGCTGAAGCTTTCTTT.

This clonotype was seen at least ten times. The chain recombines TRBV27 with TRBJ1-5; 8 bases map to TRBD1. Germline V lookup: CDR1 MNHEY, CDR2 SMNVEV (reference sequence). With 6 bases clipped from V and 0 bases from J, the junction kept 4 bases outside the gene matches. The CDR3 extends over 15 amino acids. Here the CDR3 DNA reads TGTGCCAGCAGGCCGACAGGGGATAGCAATCAGCCCCAGCATTTT. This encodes CASRPTGDSNQPQHF.

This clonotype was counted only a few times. In DNA form, the CDR3 reads TGTGCCAGCAGCTCCCTGGACAGAAATGAGCAGTACTTC. As protein: CASSSLDRNEQYF. The chain joins TRBV5-6 to TRBJ2-7; D possibly corresponds to TRBD1 (6 bases). The CDR3 is made up of 13 amino acids. The germline CDR1 and CDR2 sequences are SGHDT and YYEEEE. The V end was cut by 3 bases, the J end by 7 bases, with 14 bases between.

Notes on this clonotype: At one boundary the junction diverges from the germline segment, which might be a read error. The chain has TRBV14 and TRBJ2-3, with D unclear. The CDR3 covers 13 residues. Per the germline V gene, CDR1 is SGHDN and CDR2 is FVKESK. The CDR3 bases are TGTGCCGGCAGCCACCGGATTACAGATACGCAGTATTTT. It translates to CAGSHRITDTQYF.

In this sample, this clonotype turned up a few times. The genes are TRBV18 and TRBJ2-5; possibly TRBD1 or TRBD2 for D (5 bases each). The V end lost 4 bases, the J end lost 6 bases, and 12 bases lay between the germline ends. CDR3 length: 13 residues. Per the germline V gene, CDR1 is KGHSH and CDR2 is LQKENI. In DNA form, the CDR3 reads TGTGCCAGCTCACGCACGGGGCTCCAGACCCAGTACTTC. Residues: CASSRTGLQTQYF. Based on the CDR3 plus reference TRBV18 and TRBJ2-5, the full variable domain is NAGVMQNPRHLVRRRGQEARLRCSPMKGHSHVYWYRQLPEEGLKFMVYLQKENIIDESGMPKERFSAEFPKEGPSILRIQQVVRGDSAAYFCASSRTGLQTQYFGPGTRLLVL.

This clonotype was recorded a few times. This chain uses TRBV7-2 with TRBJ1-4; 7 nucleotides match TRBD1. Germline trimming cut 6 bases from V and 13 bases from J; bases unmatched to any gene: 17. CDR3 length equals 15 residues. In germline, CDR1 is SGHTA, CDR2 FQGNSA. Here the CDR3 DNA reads TGTGCCAGCAGTTTGGAGAGACAGGGTAAAGGGGCACTGTTTTTT. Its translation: CASSLERQGKGALFF. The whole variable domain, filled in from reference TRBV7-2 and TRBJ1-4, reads GAGVSQSPSNKVTEKGKDVELRCDPISGHTALYWYRQSLGQGLEFLIYFQGNSAPDKSGLPSDRFSAERTGGSVSTLTIQRTQQEDSAVYLCASSLERQGKGALFFGSGTQLSVL.

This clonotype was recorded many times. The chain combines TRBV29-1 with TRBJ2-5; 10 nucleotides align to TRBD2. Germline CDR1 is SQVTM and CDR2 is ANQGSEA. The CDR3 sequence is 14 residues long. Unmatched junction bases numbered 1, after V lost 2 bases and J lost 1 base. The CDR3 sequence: CSVERTSGQETQYF. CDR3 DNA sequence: TGCAGCGTTGAAAGGACTAGCGGCCAAGAGACCCAGTACTTC.

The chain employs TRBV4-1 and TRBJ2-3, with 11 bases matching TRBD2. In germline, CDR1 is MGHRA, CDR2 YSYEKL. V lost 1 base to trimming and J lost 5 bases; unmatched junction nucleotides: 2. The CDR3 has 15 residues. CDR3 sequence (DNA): TGCGCCAGCAGCCAAGTAGCGGGGGGGCTAGATACGCAGTATTTT. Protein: CASSQVAGGLDTQYF.

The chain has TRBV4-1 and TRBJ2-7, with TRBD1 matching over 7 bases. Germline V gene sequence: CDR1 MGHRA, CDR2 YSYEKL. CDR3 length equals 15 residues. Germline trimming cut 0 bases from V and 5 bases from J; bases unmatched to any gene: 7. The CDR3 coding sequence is TGCGCCAGCAGCCAAGATCAAAGGGACAGAAACGAGCAGTACTTC. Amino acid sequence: CASSQDQRDRNEQYF.

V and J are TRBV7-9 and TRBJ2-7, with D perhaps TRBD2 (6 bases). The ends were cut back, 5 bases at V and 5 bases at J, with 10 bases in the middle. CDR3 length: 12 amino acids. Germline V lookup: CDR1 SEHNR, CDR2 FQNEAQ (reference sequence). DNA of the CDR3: TGTGCCAGCAGCCAGCTAGCGAACGAGCAGTACTTC. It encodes CASSQLANEQYF.

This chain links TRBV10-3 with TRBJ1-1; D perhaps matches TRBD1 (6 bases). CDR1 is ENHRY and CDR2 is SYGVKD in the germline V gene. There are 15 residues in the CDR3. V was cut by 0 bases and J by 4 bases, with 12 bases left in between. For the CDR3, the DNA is TGTGCCATCAGTGAGTCGACCACAGGGACCACTGAAGCTTTCTTT. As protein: CAISESTTGTTEAFF.

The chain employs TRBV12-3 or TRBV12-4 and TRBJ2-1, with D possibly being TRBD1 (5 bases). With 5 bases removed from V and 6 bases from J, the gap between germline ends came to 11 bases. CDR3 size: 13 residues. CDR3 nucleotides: TGTGCCAGCAGTATTGACAGCCCCAATGAGCAGTTCTTC. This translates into CASSIDSPNEQFF.

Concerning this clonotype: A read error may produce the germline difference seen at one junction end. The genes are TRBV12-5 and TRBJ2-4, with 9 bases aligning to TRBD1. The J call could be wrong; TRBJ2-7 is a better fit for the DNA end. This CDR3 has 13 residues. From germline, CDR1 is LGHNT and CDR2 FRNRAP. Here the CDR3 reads CARGLGDRDEQYF. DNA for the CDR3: TGTGCTAGGGGTTTGGGGGACAGGGACGAGCAGTACTTC.

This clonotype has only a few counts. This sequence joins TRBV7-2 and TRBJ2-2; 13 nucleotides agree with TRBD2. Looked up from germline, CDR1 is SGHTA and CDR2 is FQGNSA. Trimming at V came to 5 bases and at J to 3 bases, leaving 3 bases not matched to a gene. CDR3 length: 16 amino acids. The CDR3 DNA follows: TGTGCCAGCAGCAAGACTAGCGGGGGGTACACCGGGGAGCTGTTTTTT. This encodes CASSKTSGGYTGELFF.